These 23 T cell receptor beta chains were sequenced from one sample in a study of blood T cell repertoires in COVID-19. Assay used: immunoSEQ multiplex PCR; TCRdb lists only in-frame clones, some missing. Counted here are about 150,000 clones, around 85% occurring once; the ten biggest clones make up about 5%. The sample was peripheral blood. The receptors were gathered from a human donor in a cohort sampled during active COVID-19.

Here the CDR3 reads CASSLALDLNEKLFF. The DNA of the CDR3 is TGTGCCAGCAGCTTGGCCCTGGACTTGAATGAAAAACTGTTTTTT. The J gene is TRBJ1-4, the V gene TRBV5-6; D gene unclear. CDR3 length equals 15 residues. Trimming shortened V by 0 bases and J by 5 bases, and 11 bases separated the two germline ends. Germline-derived CDR1 and CDR2 are SGHDT and YYEEEE.

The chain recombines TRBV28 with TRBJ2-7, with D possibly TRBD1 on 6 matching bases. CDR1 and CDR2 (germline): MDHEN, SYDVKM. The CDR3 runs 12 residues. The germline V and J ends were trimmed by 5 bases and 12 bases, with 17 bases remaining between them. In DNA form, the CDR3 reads TGTGCCAGCAGTCGCTTGGGGACAAACCCGTACTTC. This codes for CASSRLGTNPYF.

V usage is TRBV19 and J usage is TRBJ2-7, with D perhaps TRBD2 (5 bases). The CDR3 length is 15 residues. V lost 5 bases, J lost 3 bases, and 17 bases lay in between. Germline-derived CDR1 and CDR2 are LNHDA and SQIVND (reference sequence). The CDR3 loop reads CASSVRASRDYEQYF. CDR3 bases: TGTGCCAGTAGTGTCCGGGCCTCACGGGACTACGAGCAGTACTTC.

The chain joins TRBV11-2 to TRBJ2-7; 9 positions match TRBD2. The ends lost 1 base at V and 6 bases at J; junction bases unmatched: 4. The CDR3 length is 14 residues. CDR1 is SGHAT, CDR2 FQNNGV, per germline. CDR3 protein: CASSLGGTSSEQYF. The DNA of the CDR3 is TGTGCCAGCAGCTTAGGGGGGACTAGCTCCGAGCAGTACTTC.

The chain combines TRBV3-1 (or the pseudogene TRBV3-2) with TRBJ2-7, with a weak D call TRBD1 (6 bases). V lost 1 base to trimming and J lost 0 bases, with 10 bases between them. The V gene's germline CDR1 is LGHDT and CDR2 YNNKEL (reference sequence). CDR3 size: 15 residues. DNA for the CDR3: TGTGCCAGCAGCCAAGGACAGGTGGGCTCCTACGAGCAGTACTTC. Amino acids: CASSQGQVGSYEQYF.

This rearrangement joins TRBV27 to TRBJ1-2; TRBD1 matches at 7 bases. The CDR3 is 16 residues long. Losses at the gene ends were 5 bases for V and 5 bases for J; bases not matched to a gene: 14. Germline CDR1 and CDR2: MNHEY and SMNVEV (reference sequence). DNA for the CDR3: TGTGCCAGCAGTGAGGCAGGGGGGCCGTGGGATTATGGCTACACCTTC. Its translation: CASSEAGGPWDYGYTF.

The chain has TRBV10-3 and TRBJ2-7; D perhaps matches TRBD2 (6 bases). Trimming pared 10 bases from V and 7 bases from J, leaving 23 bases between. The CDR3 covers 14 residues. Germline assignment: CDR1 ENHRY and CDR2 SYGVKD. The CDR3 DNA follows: TGTGCCACCCACGGGGGTAGCGGAGTGTGGGAGCAGTACTTC. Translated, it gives CATHGGSGVWEQYF.

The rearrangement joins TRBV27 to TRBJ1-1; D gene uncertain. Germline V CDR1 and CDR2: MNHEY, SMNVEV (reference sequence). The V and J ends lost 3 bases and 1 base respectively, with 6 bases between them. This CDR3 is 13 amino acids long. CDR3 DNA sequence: TGTGCCAGCAGTTTGGGAGCGAACACTGAAGCTTTCTTT. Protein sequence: CASSLGANTEAFF.

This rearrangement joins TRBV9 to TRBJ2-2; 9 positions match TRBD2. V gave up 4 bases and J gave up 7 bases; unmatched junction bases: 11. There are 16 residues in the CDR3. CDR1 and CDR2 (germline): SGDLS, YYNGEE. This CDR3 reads CASSPSPGLALGELFF. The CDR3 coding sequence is TGTGCCAGCAGCCCCTCCCCGGGACTAGCCCTCGGGGAGCTGTTTTTT.

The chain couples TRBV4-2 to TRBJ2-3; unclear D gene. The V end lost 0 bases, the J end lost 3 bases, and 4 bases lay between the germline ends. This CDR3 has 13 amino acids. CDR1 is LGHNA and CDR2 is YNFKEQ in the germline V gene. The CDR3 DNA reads TGTGCCAGCAGCCAAGATTCGACAGATACGCAGTATTTT. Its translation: CASSQDSTDTQYF.

The CDR3 loop is CASSGGISGRAYYEQYF. In nucleotides, the CDR3 is TGTGCCAGCAGTGGAGGGATTAGCGGGAGGGCTTACTACGAGCAGTACTTC. The V and J genes are TRBV2 and TRBJ2-7, with 11 nucleotides matching TRBD2. Germline V lookup: CDR1 SNHLY, CDR2 FYNNEI. The CDR3 sequence is 17 residues long. The V gene end was trimmed by 4 bases and the J gene end by 3 bases; junction bases not matched to a gene: 11.

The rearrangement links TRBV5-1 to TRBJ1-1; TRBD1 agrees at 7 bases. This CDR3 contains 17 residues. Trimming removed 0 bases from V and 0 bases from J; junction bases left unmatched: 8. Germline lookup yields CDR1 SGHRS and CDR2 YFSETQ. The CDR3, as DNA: TGCGCCAGCAGCTTGGAGGCAGGGGGTACTATGAACACTGAAGCTTTCTTT. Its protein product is CASSLEAGGTMNTEAFF.

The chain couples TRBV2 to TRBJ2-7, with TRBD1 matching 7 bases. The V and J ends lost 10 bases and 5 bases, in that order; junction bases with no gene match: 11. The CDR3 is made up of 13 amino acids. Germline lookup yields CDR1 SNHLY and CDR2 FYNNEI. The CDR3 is CATVRDSRNEQYF. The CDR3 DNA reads TGTGCCACCGTCCGGGACAGTCGAAACGAGCAGTACTTC.

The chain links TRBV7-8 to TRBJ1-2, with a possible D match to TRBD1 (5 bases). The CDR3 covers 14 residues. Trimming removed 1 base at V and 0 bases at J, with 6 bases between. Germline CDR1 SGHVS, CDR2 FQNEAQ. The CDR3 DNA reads TGTGCCAGCAGCTTAGACAGGACTAACTATGGCTACACCTTC. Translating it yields CASSLDRTNYGYTF.

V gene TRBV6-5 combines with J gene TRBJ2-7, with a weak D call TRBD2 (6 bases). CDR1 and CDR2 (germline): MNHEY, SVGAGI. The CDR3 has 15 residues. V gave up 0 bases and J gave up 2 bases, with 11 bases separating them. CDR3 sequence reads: CASSYSPGAPYEQYF. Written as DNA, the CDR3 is TGTGCCAGCAGTTACTCGCCGGGAGCACCCTACGAGCAGTACTTC.

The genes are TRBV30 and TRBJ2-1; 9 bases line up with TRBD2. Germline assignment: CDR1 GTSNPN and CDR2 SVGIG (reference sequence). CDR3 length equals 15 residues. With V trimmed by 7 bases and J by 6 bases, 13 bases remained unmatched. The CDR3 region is CAFDKAGGSSNEQFF. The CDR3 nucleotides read TGTGCCTTCGATAAAGCGGGAGGCAGTTCCAATGAGCAGTTCTTC.

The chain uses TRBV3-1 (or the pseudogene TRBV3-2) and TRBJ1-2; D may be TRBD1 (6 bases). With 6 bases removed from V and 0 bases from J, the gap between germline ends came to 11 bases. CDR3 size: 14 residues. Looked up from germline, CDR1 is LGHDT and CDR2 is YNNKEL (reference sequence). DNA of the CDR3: TGTGCCAGCAGACCGACAGGATCTAACTATGGCTACACCTTC. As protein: CASRPTGSNYGYTF.

The CDR3: CASSLIGQNTDTQYF. Written as DNA, the CDR3 is TGTGCCAGCAGCTTGATTGGGCAGAACACAGATACGCAGTATTTT. V and J are TRBV5-6 and TRBJ2-3; no definite D call. The germline V and J ends were trimmed by 1 base and 2 bases, with 11 bases remaining between them. The CDR3 runs 15 residues. CDR1 is SGHDT, CDR2 YYEEEE, per germline.

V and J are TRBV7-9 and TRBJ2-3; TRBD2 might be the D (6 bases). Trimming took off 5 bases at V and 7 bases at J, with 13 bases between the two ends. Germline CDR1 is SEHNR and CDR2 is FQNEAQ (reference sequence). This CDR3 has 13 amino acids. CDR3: CASSGRRVYTQYF. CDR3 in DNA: TGTGCCAGCAGCGGGAGGAGGGTATATACGCAGTATTTT.

The CDR3 DNA follows: TGTGCCTGGAGTGTGCACCGGACTAGCGGGGGGTCGAGCACAGATACGCAGTATTTT. This encodes CAWSVHRTSGGSSTDTQYF. The chain has TRBV30 and TRBJ2-3, with TRBD2 matching over 14 bases. The ends lost 0 bases at V and 0 bases at J; junction bases unmatched: 8. CDR1 is GTSNPN and CDR2 is SVGIG in the germline V gene (reference sequence). The CDR3 consists of 19 residues. Filled out from reference TRBV30 and TRBJ2-3, the complete variable domain reads SQTIHQWPATLVQPVGSPLSLECTVEGTSNPNLYWYRQAAGRGLQLLFYSVGIGQISSEVPQNLSASRPQDRQFILSSKKLLLSDSGFYLCAWSVHRTSGGSSTDTQYFGPGTRLTVL.

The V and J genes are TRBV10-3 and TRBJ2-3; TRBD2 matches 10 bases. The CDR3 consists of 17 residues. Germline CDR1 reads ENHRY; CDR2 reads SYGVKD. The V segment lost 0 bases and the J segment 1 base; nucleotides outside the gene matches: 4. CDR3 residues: CAISESLAGRGTDTQYF. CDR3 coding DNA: TGTGCCATCAGTGAGTCACTAGCGGGAAGGGGCACAGATACGCAGTATTTT.

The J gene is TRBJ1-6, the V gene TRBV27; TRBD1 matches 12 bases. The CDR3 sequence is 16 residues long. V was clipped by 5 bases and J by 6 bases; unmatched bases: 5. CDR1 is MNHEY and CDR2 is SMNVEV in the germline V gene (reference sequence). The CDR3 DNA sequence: TGTGCCAGCAGTAGGGGACAGGGGGCGGGTAATTCACCCCTCCACTTT. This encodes CASSRGQGAGNSPLHF.

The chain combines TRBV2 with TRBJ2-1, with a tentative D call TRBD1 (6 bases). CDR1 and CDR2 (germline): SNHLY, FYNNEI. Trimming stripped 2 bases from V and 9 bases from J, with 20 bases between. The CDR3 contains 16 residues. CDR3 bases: TGTGCCAGCAGTGAAAGGGGCAGGGGCCAAAGTAGTGAGCAGTTCTTC. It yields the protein CASSERGRGQSSEQFF.